This TCR beta chain was captured in a study of cytomegalovirus exposure and HLA in healthy donors. General study points: A prior analysis recorded that most TCR beta V segments were productive about 87% or about 30% of the time.

With respect to this clone: Its antigen is undetermined.

A multiplex PCR was run with 60 Vbeta primers and 13 Jbeta primers. Libraries were prepared by immunoSEQ multiplex PCR; TCRdb keeps only in-frame clonotypes and omits some of them. The sample includes 46,000 or so clones, about 60% seen only once; the top ten take about 12%. V was cut by 6 bases and J by 3 bases, with 10 bases left in between. From germline, CDR1 is PRHDT and CDR2 FYEKMQ (reference sequence). This CDR3 is built from 13 residues. The TCR comes from a man aged 55 to 70 in good health and CMV-seropositive. Sample: PBMCs. J is TRBJ2-3 and V is TRBV13; D gene unclear. The CDR3 reads CASSRTRTDTQYF. The CDR3 region has the DNA TGTGCCAGCAGTCGCACTCGAACAGATACGCAGTATTTT.